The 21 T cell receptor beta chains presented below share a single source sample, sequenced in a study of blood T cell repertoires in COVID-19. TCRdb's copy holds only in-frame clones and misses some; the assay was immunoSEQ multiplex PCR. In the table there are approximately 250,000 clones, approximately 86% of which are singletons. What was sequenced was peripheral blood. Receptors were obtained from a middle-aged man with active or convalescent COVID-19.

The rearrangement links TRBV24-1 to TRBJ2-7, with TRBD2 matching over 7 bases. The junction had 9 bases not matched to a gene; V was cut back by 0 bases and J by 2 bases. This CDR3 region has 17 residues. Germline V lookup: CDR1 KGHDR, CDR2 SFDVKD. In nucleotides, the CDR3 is TGTGCCACCAGTGATTTGCATCTAGCGGACCCTACCTACGAGCAGTACTTC. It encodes CATSDLHLADPTYEQYF.

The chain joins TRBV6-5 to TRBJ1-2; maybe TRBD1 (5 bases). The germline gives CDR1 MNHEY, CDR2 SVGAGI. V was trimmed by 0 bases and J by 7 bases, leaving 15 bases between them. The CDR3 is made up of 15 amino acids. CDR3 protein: CASSYSFRGSAGYTF. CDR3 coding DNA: TGTGCCAGCAGTTACTCGTTTAGGGGTTCCGCTGGCTACACCTTC.

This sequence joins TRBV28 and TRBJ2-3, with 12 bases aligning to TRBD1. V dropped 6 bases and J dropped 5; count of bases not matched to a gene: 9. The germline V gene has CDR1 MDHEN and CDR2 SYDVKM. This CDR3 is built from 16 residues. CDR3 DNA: TGTGCCAGCAGGACCCCGGGACAGGGGGCTGGAGATACGCAGTATTTT. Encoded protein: CASRTPGQGAGDTQYF.

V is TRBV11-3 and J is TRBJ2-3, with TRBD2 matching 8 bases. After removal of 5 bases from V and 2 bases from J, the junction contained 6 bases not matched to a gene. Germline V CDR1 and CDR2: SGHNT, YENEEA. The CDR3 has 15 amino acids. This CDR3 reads CASSARGGDTDTQYF. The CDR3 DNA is TGTGCCAGCAGCGCCCGGGGGGGGGACACAGATACGCAGTATTTT.

The CDR3 bases are TGCGCCAGCCGCCCGCCGACAGGGGGTAACAATGAGCAGTTCTTC. Translation gives CASRPPTGGNNEQFF. The chain is built from TRBV5-1 and TRBJ2-1, with TRBD1 matching over 9 bases. CDR3 length: 15 amino acids. Germline V lookup: CDR1 SGHRS, CDR2 YFSETQ. V dropped 7 bases and J dropped 5; count of bases not matched to a gene: 10. Filled out from reference TRBV5-1 and TRBJ2-1, the complete variable domain reads KAGVTQTPRYLIKTRGQQVTLSCSPISGHRSVSWYQQTPGQGLQFLFEYFSETQRNKGNFPGRFSGRQFSNSRSEMNVSTLELGDSALYLCASRPPTGGNNEQFFGPGTRLTVL.

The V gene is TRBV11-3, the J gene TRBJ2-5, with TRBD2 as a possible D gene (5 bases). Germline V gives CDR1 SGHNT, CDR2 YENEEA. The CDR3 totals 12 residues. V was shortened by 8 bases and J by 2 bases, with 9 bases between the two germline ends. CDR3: CASRGPQETQYF. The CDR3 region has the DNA TGTGCCAGCCGCGGGCCTCAAGAGACCCAGTACTTC.

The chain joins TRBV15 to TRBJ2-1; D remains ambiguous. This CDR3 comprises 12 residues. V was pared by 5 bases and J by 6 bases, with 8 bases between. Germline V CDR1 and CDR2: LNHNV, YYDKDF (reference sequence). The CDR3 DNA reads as TGTGCCACCAGCCTTAGTTCCAATGAGCAGTTCTTC. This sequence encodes CATSLSSNEQFF.

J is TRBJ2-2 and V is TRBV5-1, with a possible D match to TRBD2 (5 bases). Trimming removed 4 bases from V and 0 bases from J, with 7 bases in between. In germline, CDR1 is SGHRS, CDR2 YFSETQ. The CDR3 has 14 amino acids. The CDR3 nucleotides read TGCGCCAGCAGCCCGGGATCGAACACCGGGGAGCTGTTTTTT. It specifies CASSPGSNTGELFF.

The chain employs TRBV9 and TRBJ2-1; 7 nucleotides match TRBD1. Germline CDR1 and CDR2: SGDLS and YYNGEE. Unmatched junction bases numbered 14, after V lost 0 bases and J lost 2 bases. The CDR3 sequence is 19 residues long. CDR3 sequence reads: CASSVATSGQTLAYNEQFF. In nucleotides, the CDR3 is TGTGCCAGCAGCGTAGCCACCTCGGGACAGACCCTGGCCTACAATGAGCAGTTCTTC.

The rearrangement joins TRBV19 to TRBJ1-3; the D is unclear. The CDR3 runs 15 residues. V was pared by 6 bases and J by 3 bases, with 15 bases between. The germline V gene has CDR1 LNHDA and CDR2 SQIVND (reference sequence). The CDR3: CASSPAAVSGNTIYF. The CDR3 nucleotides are TGTGCCAGTAGCCCCGCGGCGGTTAGTGGAAACACCATATATTTT.

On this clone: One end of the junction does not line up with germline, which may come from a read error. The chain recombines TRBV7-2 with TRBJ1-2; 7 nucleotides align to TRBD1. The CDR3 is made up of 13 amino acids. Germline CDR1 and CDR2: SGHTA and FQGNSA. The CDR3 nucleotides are TGTGCCAGCAGCTTAGTCAGGGACGGGGACAGCGCCTTC. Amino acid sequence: CASSLVRDGDSAF.

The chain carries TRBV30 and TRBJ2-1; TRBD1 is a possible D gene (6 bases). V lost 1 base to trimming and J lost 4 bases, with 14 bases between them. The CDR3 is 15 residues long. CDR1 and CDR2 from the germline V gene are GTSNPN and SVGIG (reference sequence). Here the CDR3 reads CAWSETGRLYNEQFF. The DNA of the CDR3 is TGTGCCTGGAGTGAGACAGGCCGATTATACAATGAGCAGTTCTTC.

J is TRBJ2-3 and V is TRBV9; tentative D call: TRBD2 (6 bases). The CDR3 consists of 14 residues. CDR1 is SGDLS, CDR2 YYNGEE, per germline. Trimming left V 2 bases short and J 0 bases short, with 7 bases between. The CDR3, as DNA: TGTGCCAGCAGCGTTGGGACTAGCACAGATACGCAGTATTTT. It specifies CASSVGTSTDTQYF.

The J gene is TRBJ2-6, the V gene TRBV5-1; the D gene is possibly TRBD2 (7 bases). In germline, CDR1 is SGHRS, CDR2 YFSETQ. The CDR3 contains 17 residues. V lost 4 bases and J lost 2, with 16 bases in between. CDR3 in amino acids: CASSLRGGGAGANVLTF. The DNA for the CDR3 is TGCGCCAGCAGCCTAAGAGGCGGGGGCGCTGGGGCCAACGTCCTGACTTTC. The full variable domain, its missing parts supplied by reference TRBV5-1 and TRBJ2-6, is KAGVTQTPRYLIKTRGQQVTLSCSPISGHRSVSWYQQTPGQGLQFLFEYFSETQRNKGNFPGRFSGRQFSNSRSEMNVSTLELGDSALYLCASSLRGGGAGANVLTFGAGSRLTVL.

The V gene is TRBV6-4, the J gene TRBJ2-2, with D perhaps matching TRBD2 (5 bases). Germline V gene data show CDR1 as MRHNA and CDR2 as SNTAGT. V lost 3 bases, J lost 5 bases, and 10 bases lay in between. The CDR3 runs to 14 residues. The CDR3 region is CASSEERGTGELFF. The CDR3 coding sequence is TGTGCCAGCAGTGAGGAGAGAGGGACCGGGGAGCTGTTTTTT.

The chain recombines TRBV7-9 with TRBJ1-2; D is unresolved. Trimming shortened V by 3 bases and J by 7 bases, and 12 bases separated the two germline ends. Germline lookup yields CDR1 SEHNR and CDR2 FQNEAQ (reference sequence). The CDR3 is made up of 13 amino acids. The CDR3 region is CASSFERGFGYTF. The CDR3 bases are TGTGCCAGCAGCTTCGAGCGGGGATTTGGCTACACCTTC.

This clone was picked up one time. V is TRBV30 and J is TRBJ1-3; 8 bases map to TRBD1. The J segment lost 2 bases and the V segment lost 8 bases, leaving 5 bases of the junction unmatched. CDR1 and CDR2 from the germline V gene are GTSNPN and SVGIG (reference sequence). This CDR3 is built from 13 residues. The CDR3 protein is CARRQGPGNTIYF. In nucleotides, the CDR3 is TGTGCCCGTAGACAGGGGCCTGGAAACACCATATATTTT.

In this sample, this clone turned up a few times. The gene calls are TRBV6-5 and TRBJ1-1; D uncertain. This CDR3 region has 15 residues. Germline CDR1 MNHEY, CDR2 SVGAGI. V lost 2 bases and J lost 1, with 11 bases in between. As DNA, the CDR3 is TGTGCCAGCAGTTACAACCCTACCGCGAACACTGAAGCTTTCTTT. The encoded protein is CASSYNPTANTEAFF.

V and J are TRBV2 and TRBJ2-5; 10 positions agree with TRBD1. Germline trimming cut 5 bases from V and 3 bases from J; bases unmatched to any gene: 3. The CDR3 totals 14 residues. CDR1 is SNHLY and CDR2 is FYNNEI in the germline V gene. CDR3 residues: CASSRDRGEETQYF. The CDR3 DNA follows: TGTGCCAGCAGTCGGGACAGGGGAGAAGAGACCCAGTACTTC.

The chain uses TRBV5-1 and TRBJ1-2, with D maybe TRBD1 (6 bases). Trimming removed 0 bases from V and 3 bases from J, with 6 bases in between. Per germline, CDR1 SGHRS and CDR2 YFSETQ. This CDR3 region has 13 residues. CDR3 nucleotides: TGCGCCAGCAGCTTGGACAGGGACTATGGCTACACCTTC. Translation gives CASSLDRDYGYTF.

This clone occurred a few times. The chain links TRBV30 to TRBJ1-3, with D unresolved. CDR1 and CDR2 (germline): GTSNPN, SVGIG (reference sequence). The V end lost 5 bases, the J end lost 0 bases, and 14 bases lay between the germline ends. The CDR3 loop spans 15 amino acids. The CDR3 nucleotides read TGTGCCTGGTTACCCCGCGGAGTCTCTGGAAACACCATATATTTT. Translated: CAWLPRGVSGNTIYF.